This record looks at one T cell receptor beta chain sequence and its context. Its antigen remains unknown. The same CDR3 also results from other DNA sequences found in this sample. The CDR3 has 15 residues. Germline lookup yields CDR1 SGDLS and CDR2 YYNGEE. Trimming at V came to 0 bases and at J to 4 bases, leaving 4 bases not matched to a gene. Anyone with autoimmune disease history or systemic immunosuppression was excluded. The data were produced by immunoSEQ multiplex PCR, yet TCRdb's version contains in-frame clones alone and is incomplete. The table lists fewer than 75,000 clones, about 85% of them singletons. The data are from a study of OX40 agonist ivuxolimab in advanced cancers. The wider study: Partial responses were seen in three patients, one with hepatocellular carcinoma and two with cutaneous melanoma. Regarding the study as a whole: The study found among the lowest clonal expansion in partial responders at 0.1-3.0 mg/kg.

This receptor was taken from an adult with an advanced solid tumor such as melanoma, head and neck, liver or kidney cancer. Material: CD4+ or CD8+ T cells sorted from blood, obtained in a trial of the OX40 agonist ivuxolimab. The chain recombines TRBV9 with TRBJ2-1, with TRBD2 identical over 7 bases. The CDR3 protein is CASSVGASGYNEQFF. As DNA, the CDR3 is TGTGCCAGCAGCGTAGGGGCTAGCGGATACAATGAGCAGTTCTTC.